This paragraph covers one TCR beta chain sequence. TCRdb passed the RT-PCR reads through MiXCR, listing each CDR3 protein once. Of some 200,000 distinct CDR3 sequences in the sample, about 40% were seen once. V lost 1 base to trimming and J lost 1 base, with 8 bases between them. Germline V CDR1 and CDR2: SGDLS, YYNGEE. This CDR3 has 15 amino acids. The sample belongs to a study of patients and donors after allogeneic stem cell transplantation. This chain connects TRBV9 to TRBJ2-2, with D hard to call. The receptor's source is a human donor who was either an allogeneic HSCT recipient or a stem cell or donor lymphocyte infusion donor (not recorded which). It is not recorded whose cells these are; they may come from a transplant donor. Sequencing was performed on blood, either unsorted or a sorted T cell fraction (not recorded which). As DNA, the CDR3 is TGTGCCAGCAGCGTAAGGGCAGGGAACACCGGGGAGCTGTTTTTT. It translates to CASSVRAGNTGELFF.